Below are 25 T cell receptor beta chains sequenced from a single sample in a study of T cells in Graves' hyperthyroidism and ophthalmopathy. RNA transcripts provided the source from which TCR beta CDR3 regions were amplified. When the TCR CDR3 underwent first-round RT-PCR, the HTBI primer set was used. TCRdb passed the multiplex PCR reads through MiXCR, listing each CDR3 protein once. The data hold hundreds of thousands of distinct CDR3 sequences, with 18% observed a single time. Sample: blood. These receptor sequences come from a woman between 50 and 59 years old with Graves' hyperthyroidism that later progressed to Graves' ophthalmopathy.

This clonotype appeared many times. DNA of the CDR3: TGCGCCAGCTCCGACAGGGAAACCTCCTACGAGCAGTACTTC. The encoded protein is CASSDRETSYEQYF. The genes are TRBV4-1 and TRBJ2-7; TRBD1 agrees at 7 bases. V gave up 8 bases and J gave up 0 bases; unmatched junction bases: 7. The CDR3 runs to 14 residues. Germline lookup yields CDR1 MGHRA and CDR2 YSYEKL.

This clonotype was observed a handful of times. The chain joins TRBV19 to TRBJ1-5; D unclear. The germline V and J ends were trimmed by 6 bases and 4 bases, with 16 bases remaining between them. CDR1 LNHDA and CDR2 SQIVND come from the germline V gene (reference sequence). The CDR3 length is 15 residues. In nucleotides, the CDR3 is TGTGCCAGTAGAAAAAGTGAGGGTAGGAATCAGCCCCAGCATTTT. Protein: CASRKSEGRNQPQHF. The variable domain in full, completed from reference TRBV19 and TRBJ1-5, reads DGGITQSPKYLFRKEGQNVTLSCEQNLNHDAMYWYRQDPGQGLRLIYYSQIVNDFQKGDIAEGYSVSREKKESFPLTVTSAQKNPTAFYLCASRKSEGRNQPQHFGDGTRLSIL.

This clonotype was seen many times. The V and J genes are TRBV3-1 and TRBJ1-2; D is uncertain. V was trimmed by 2 bases and J by 1 base, leaving 8 bases between them. The CDR3 is made up of 14 amino acids. Germline CDR1 reads LGHDT; CDR2 reads YNNKEL (reference sequence). The CDR3 spells CASSQSSVNYGYTF. The CDR3 DNA sequence: TGTGCCAGCAGCCAAAGCTCAGTTAACTATGGCTACACCTTC. The whole variable domain, remainder taken from reference TRBV3-1 and TRBJ1-2, is DTAVSQTPKYLVTQMGNDKSIKCEQNLGHDTMYWYKQDSKKFLKIMFSYNNKELIINETVPNRFSPKSPDKAHLNLHINSLELGDSAVYFCASSQSSVNYGYTFGSGTRLTVV.

The chain combines TRBV3-1 with TRBJ1-5; no clear D. The germline V and J ends were trimmed by 4 bases and 8 bases, with 12 bases remaining between them. The CDR3 has 13 amino acids. Germline values: CDR1 LGHDT, CDR2 YNNKEL (reference sequence). The CDR3 coding sequence is TGTGCCAGCAGCCCCCGAACTCTGGAGCCCCAGCATTTT. Its translation is CASSPRTLEPQHF.

This clonotype was counted between two and nine times. CDR3 region: CASSFTEDTQYF. CDR3 in DNA: TGTGCCAGCAGTTTCACGGAAGATACGCAGTATTTT. The genes are TRBV27 and TRBJ2-3; D is undetermined. The germline CDR1 and CDR2 sequences are MNHEY and SMNVEV (reference sequence). There are 12 residues in the CDR3. The V and J ends lost 3 bases and 5 bases respectively, with 6 bases between them.

This clonotype appeared a few times. The genes are TRBV12-3 or TRBV12-4 and TRBJ1-2; TRBD1 aligns across 9 bases. The J segment lost 8 bases and the V segment lost 5 bases, leaving 12 bases of the junction unmatched. This CDR3 is built from 15 residues. The CDR3: CASSARDRVTGGYTF. For the CDR3, the DNA is TGTGCCAGCAGTGCACGGGACAGGGTAACAGGGGGCTACACCTTC.

The rearrangement uses TRBV2 and TRBJ2-1, with 9 nucleotides matching TRBD2. The germline V gene encodes CDR1 SNHLY and CDR2 FYNNEI. The CDR3 has 16 residues. The CDR3 DNA reads TGTGGCGCAAGGGACCCTCGTAGCGGGAGCTACAATGAGCAGTTCTTC. Amino acids: CGARDPRSGSYNEQFF.

Concerning this clonotype itself: This may be a read error, as it is one base from a much larger clone. This sequence joins TRBV7-8 and TRBJ2-3, with D tentatively TRBD2 (6 bases). Trimming took off 5 bases at V and 2 bases at J, with 14 bases between the two ends. Looked up from germline, CDR1 is SGHVS and CDR2 is FQNEAQ. There are 15 residues in the CDR3. CDR3 nucleotides: TGTGCCAGCAGCATTCCGGGACTTCCCACAGATACGCAGTATTTT. Translation: CASSIPGLPTDTQYF.

This clonotype appeared many times. V is TRBV30 and J is TRBJ1-1; 11 bases line up with TRBD1. Germline V gene sequence: CDR1 GTSNPN, CDR2 SVGIG (reference sequence). The V and J ends lost 2 bases and 11 bases, in that order; junction bases with no gene match: 13. The CDR3 sequence is 15 residues long. The DNA for the CDR3 is TGTGCCTGGAGTCCCACCATCGGACAGGGGGCAGAGGCTTTCTTT. Protein: CAWSPTIGQGAEAFF.

The chain employs TRBV6-5 and TRBJ2-2, with 7 nucleotides matching TRBD1. CDR3 length: 17 amino acids. With 6 bases clipped from V and 0 bases from J, the junction kept 10 bases outside the gene matches. Germline V lookup: CDR1 MNHEY, CDR2 SVGAGI. The DNA for the CDR3 is TGTGCCAGCAGCTACCCTACTGACAGGGCGAACACCGGGGAGCTGTTTTTT. Protein sequence: CASSYPTDRANTGELFF.

The V gene is TRBV14, the J gene TRBJ2-7; D ambiguous. CDR1 and CDR2 from the germline V gene are SGHDN and FVKESK. The CDR3 covers 13 residues. Trimming left V 6 bases short and J 2 bases short, with 11 bases between. In DNA form, the CDR3 reads TGTGCCAGCAGTGAAAGCTTAACCTACGAGCAGTACTTC. Amino acids: CASSESLTYEQYF.

In its sample, this clonotype was seen a few times. This chain joins TRBV9 and TRBJ1-2; D might be TRBD1 (6 bases). This CDR3 has 17 residues. Trimming took off 4 bases at V and 3 bases at J, with 22 bases between the two ends. Germline V gene lookup returns CDR1 SGDLS and CDR2 YYNGEE. CDR3 sequence reads: CASSTLTGTTGDYGYTF. CDR3 bases: TGTGCCAGCAGCACCCTAACAGGGACGACAGGCGACTATGGCTACACCTTC.

The table lists this clonotype with a few counts. V is TRBV29-1 and J is TRBJ1-2; 9 bases map to TRBD1. Germline lookup yields CDR1 SQVTM and CDR2 ANQGSEA. This CDR3 has 11 amino acids. The V and J ends lost 6 bases and 7 bases, in that order; junction bases with no gene match: 3. CDR3 nucleotide sequence: TGCAGCGTGGGGACAGGGCTTGGCTACACCTTC. Residues: CSVGTGLGYTF.

This clonotype showed up just a few times. CDR3 sequence reads: CASSEALQDRVSVEEAFF. The CDR3 region has the DNA TGTGCCAGCAGTGAAGCGCTTCAGGACAGGGTTTCAGTTGAGGAAGCTTTCTTT. The chain is built from TRBV6-1 and TRBJ1-1; 8 bases are a match to TRBD1. Trimming cost V 0 bases and J 8 bases; bases outside gene matches: 17. There are 18 residues in the CDR3. Germline assignment: CDR1 MNHNS and CDR2 SASEGT.

The sample holds many counts of this clonotype. The chain combines TRBV30 with TRBJ1-6; D ambiguous. The germline V and J ends were trimmed by 4 bases and 0 bases, with 10 bases remaining between them. This CDR3 has 15 amino acids. Germline V CDR1 and CDR2: GTSNPN, SVGIG (reference sequence). CDR3 in amino acids: CAWKKESSYNSPLHF. CDR3 DNA sequence: TGTGCCTGGAAAAAGGAGAGCTCCTATAATTCACCCCTCCACTTT.

This clonotype has more than one count but fewer than ten. This CDR3 reads CSVTSGGAGEQFF. The CDR3 coding sequence is TGCAGCGTCACTAGCGGGGGGGCTGGTGAGCAGTTCTTC. The chain couples TRBV29-1 to TRBJ2-1, with 13 bases matching TRBD2. V shed 6 bases and J 9 bases; nucleotides not matched to a gene: 5. This CDR3 region has 13 residues. Germline V gives CDR1 SQVTM, CDR2 ANQGSEA.

This clonotype came up many times. This sequence joins TRBV7-2 and TRBJ1-5, with unresolved D. The CDR3 covers 14 residues. Germline CDR1 is SGHTA and CDR2 is FQGNSA. V gave up 2 bases and J gave up 1 base, with 6 bases separating them. For the CDR3, the DNA is TGTGCCAGCAGCTTACGTGTGAGCAATCAGCCCCAGCATTTT. Its protein is CASSLRVSNQPQHF.

This clonotype was found many times. The rearrangement links TRBV5-1 to TRBJ1-5, with D possibly being TRBD1 (6 bases). There are 16 residues in the CDR3. The germline V and J ends were trimmed by 4 bases and 0 bases, with 14 bases remaining between them. Germline CDR1 and CDR2: SGHRS and YFSETQ. The CDR3 DNA sequence: TGCGCCAGCAGCCCCGATGGACAGTATAGCAATCAGCCCCAGCATTTT. Amino acids: CASSPDGQYSNQPQHF.

This clonotype was observed many times. The chain links TRBV20-1 to TRBJ2-1; 9 positions match TRBD1. CDR3 size: 13 residues. Trimming cost V 3 bases and J 7 bases; bases outside gene matches: 4. CDR1 is DFQATT, CDR2 SNEGSKA, per germline (reference sequence). The CDR3 bases are TGCAGTGCTAGGGTAGACAGGGGGAATGAGCAGTTCTTC. Protein: CSARVDRGNEQFF.

J is TRBJ1-4 and V is TRBV6-1; no clear D. In germline, CDR1 is MNHNS, CDR2 SASEGT. V was shortened by 7 bases and J by 0 bases, with 9 bases between the two germline ends. The CDR3 runs 14 residues. The DNA of the CDR3 is TGTGCCAGCACCAGAGATGCAACTAATGAAAAACTGTTTTTT. Translation: CASTRDATNEKLFF.

This clonotype was seen many times. This rearrangement joins TRBV9 to TRBJ1-1; the D gene is possibly TRBD1 (5 bases). The CDR3 runs 14 residues. The V and J ends lost 3 bases and 3 bases respectively, with 12 bases between them. Germline-derived CDR1 and CDR2 are SGDLS and YYNGEE. The CDR3 protein is CASSEGPAYTEAFF. The CDR3 bases are TGTGCCAGCAGCGAGGGACCGGCATACACTGAAGCTTTCTTT. Full variable domain (missing parts from reference TRBV9 and TRBJ1-1): DSGVTQTPKHLITATGQRVTLRCSPRSGDLSVYWYQQSLDQGLQFLIQYYNGEERAKGNILERFSAQQFPDLHSELNLSSLELGDSALYFCASSEGPAYTEAFFGQGTRLTVV.

This clonotype was recorded a few times. The rearrangement joins TRBV15 to TRBJ1-1, with D possibly TRBD1 on 6 matching bases. The CDR3 totals 16 residues. V was clipped by 0 bases and J by 0 bases, with 11 bases between them. The germline gives CDR1 LNHNV, CDR2 YYDKDF (reference sequence). This CDR3 is CATSRDQGNMNTEAFF. The CDR3 DNA sequence: TGTGCCACCAGCAGAGATCAGGGGAACATGAACACTGAAGCTTTCTTT.

This sequence joins TRBV2 and TRBJ2-2; 12 nucleotides align to TRBD1. Unmatched junction bases numbered 11, after V lost 5 bases and J lost 7 bases. The CDR3 extends over 17 amino acids. Germline V CDR1 and CDR2: SNHLY, FYNNEI. CDR3: CASSFPWDRGPVGELFF. DNA of the CDR3: TGTGCCAGCAGTTTCCCCTGGGACAGGGGGCCGGTCGGGGAGCTGTTTTTT.

The chain recombines TRBV6-1 with TRBJ1-1; 7 nucleotides match TRBD1. Germline CDR1 is MNHNS and CDR2 is SASEGT. The CDR3 runs to 13 residues. The V gene end was trimmed by 4 bases and the J gene end by 6 bases; junction bases not matched to a gene: 5. The CDR3 is CASSGYRGSEAFF. For the CDR3, the DNA is TGTGCCAGCAGTGGATACAGGGGTTCTGAAGCTTTCTTT.

A note on this clonotype: At one boundary the junction diverges from the germline segment, which might be a read error. CDR3 residues: CASSPSTTGELLF. Here the CDR3 DNA reads TGTGCCAGCTCACCATCAACGACCGGGGAGCTGCTTTTT. The J gene is TRBJ2-2, the V gene TRBV18; D may be TRBD2 (5 bases). There are 13 residues in the CDR3. Germline V gene data show CDR1 as KGHSH and CDR2 as LQKENI.